These 22 T cell receptor beta chains originate from one sample sequenced in a study of blood T cell repertoires in COVID-19. TCRdb's copy holds only in-frame clones and misses some; the assay was immunoSEQ multiplex PCR. The profile shows some 130,000 clones, roughly 85% of them singletons. Sequenced: peripheral blood. These TCRs come from a man in his 60s with acute or convalescent COVID-19.

On this clone itself: Other DNA sequences in this sample translate to the same CDR3. This chain joins TRBV5-1 and TRBJ2-7; TRBD1 is a possible D gene (5 bases). Germline CDR1 and CDR2: SGHRS and YFSETQ. The CDR3 consists of 15 residues. V was clipped by 2 bases and J by 0 bases, with 12 bases between them. The CDR3 region has the DNA TGCGCCAGCAGCTTAGGGCAGGGCAGCTCCTACGAGCAGTACTTC. It specifies CASSLGQGSSYEQYF.

This clone appeared once. The J gene is TRBJ1-2, the V gene TRBV10-3, with 7 positions matching TRBD1. There are 15 residues in the CDR3. V lost 0 bases to trimming and J lost 2 bases; unmatched junction nucleotides: 3. Germline V CDR1 and CDR2: ENHRY, SYGVKD. The CDR3 nucleotides read TGTGCCATCAGTGAGTCGGAAGGGGGCAACTATGGCTACACCTTC. The encoded protein is CAISESEGGNYGYTF.

The chain recombines TRBV6-2 or TRBV6-3 with TRBJ2-7, with a possible D match to TRBD2 (6 bases). Germline V gives CDR1 MNHEY, CDR2 SVGEGT. The ends were cut back, 2 bases at V and 8 bases at J, with 10 bases in the middle. The CDR3 runs 12 residues. The CDR3 DNA reads TGTGCCAGCAGTTACACGGCGGGGCAGCAGTACTTC. Residues: CASSYTAGQQYF.

The chain uses TRBV25-1 and TRBJ2-2; D gene unclear. This CDR3 has 15 amino acids. V gave up 5 bases and J gave up 1 base, with 11 bases separating them. Germline CDR1 MGHDK, CDR2 SYGVNS. Here the CDR3 reads CASSPPRRNTGELFF. CDR3 bases: TGTGCCAGCAGTCCCCCGCGGAGGAACACCGGGGAGCTGTTTTTT.

CDR3 nucleotides: TGTGCCAGCAGTCCGGGACTGAAGTTAGGTGAGCAGTTCTTC. Translated, it gives CASSPGLKLGEQFF. The rearrangement uses TRBV6-5 and TRBJ2-1; perhaps TRBD2 as D (6 bases). Germline V gives CDR1 MNHEY, CDR2 SVGAGI. Trimming took off 5 bases at V and 9 bases at J, with 17 bases between the two ends. CDR3 length equals 14 residues.

This chain connects TRBV27 to TRBJ2-7; D gene unclear. This CDR3 contains 11 residues. Germline loops: CDR1 MNHEY, CDR2 SMNVEV (reference sequence). V shed 8 bases and J shed 1 base, with 6 bases lying between them. The CDR3 DNA reads TGTGCCAGCGGTTCATCCTACGAGCAGTACTTC. Residues: CASGSSYEQYF.

The chain uses TRBV5-1 and TRBJ2-1, with 9 bases aligning to TRBD2. Trimming cost V 1 base and J 0 bases; bases outside gene matches: 2. Germline CDR1 reads SGHRS; CDR2 reads YFSETQ. The CDR3 has 16 amino acids. CDR3 loop: CASSLLSGSSYNEQFF. The CDR3 DNA follows: TGCGCCAGCAGCTTGCTTAGCGGGAGCTCCTACAATGAGCAGTTCTTC.

The chain combines TRBV28 with TRBJ1-1; 9 bases are shared with TRBD1. CDR3 size: 16 residues. The V gene's germline CDR1 is MDHEN and CDR2 SYDVKM. The ends lost 2 bases at V and 8 bases at J; junction bases unmatched: 12. The CDR3 DNA reads as TGTGCCAGCAGTTTACCCCACTCTCATACAGGGGGCGAAGCTTTCTTT. Amino acids: CASSLPHSHTGGEAFF.

The gene calls are TRBV2 and TRBJ2-5, with TRBD1 matching over 9 bases. This CDR3 region has 17 residues. Germline CDR1 is SNHLY and CDR2 is FYNNEI. V shed 3 bases, J shed 5 bases, and the junction held 13 bases outside the gene matches. The CDR3: CASSEQGQGIEGETQYF. The DNA for the CDR3 is TGTGCCAGCAGTGAGCAAGGACAGGGGATTGAGGGGGAGACCCAGTACTTC.

The CDR3 coding sequence is TGCGCCAGCAGCCAAGATCGGCCTAGTAGCTATGGCTACACCTTC. Translated, it gives CASSQDRPSSYGYTF. The V gene is TRBV4-3, the J gene TRBJ1-2; no firm D call. CDR1 and CDR2 (germline): LGHNA, YSLEER. The CDR3 totals 15 residues. The ends were cut back, 0 bases at V and 4 bases at J, with 12 bases in the middle.

V is TRBV4-2 and J is TRBJ2-5; 9 bases align to TRBD1. CDR1 is LGHNA and CDR2 is YNFKEQ in the germline V gene. This CDR3 is 15 amino acids long. V shed 4 bases and J 5 bases; nucleotides not matched to a gene: 8. The CDR3 loop reads CASSLEQGARETQYF. In nucleotides, the CDR3 is TGTGCCAGCAGCCTTGAACAGGGGGCGCGGGAGACCCAGTACTTC.

The chain is built from TRBV27 and TRBJ2-7; 8 nucleotides line up with TRBD2. Per the germline V gene, CDR1 is MNHEY and CDR2 is SMNVEV (reference sequence). The V and J ends lost 8 bases and 0 bases, in that order; junction bases with no gene match: 6. The CDR3 covers 14 residues. The CDR3 is CASLPGGASYEQYF. The CDR3 DNA sequence: TGTGCCAGCCTCCCCGGGGGGGCCTCCTACGAGCAGTACTTC.

The chain recombines TRBV9 with TRBJ1-1; D ambiguous. The CDR3 has 13 residues. Trimming took 0 bases from V and 6 from J, leaving 9 bases between them. From germline, CDR1 is SGDLS and CDR2 YYNGEE. The CDR3 spells CASSVGTPAEAFF. CDR3 bases: TGTGCCAGCAGCGTAGGAACACCAGCTGAAGCTTTCTTT. Supplemented by reference TRBV9 and TRBJ1-1, the full variable domain reads DSGVTQTPKHLITATGQRVTLRCSPRSGDLSVYWYQQSLDQGLQFLIQYYNGEERAKGNILERFSAQQFPDLHSELNLSSLELGDSALYFCASSVGTPAEAFFGQGTRLTVV.

This clone showed up just a few times. The V and J genes are TRBV20-1 and TRBJ1-2; D is unresolved. The CDR3 extends over 11 amino acids. Germline values: CDR1 DFQATT, CDR2 SNEGSKA (reference sequence). The ends were cut back, 0 bases at V and 12 bases at J, with 11 bases in the middle. The CDR3 here is CSARDQAYHTF. Written as DNA, the CDR3 is TGCAGTGCTAGAGATCAGGCCTACCACACCTTC.

The rearrangement uses TRBV12-3 or TRBV12-4 and TRBJ2-7; 12 positions match TRBD1. The CDR3 has 13 residues. With V trimmed by 6 bases and J by 6 bases, 3 bases remained unmatched. The CDR3 protein is CASSRGQGAEQYF. The DNA for the CDR3 is TGTGCCAGCAGCCGGGGACAGGGGGCCGAGCAGTACTTC.

This sequence joins TRBV19 and TRBJ2-2; perhaps TRBD2 as D (6 bases). Germline lookup yields CDR1 LNHDA and CDR2 SQIVND (reference sequence). The CDR3 has 15 residues. The V end was cut by 7 bases, the J end by 2 bases, with 14 bases between. The CDR3 spells CASKEGPGNTGELFF. CDR3 sequence (DNA): TGTGCCAGTAAGGAGGGGCCTGGAAACACCGGGGAGCTGTTTTTT.

The chain links TRBV20-1 to TRBJ2-3; D is unresolved. The CDR3 sequence is 11 residues long. V lost 6 bases to trimming and J lost 2 bases, with 6 bases between them. Germline V gives CDR1 DFQATT, CDR2 SNEGSKA (reference sequence). In DNA, the CDR3 is TGCAGTGCCAGCGACACAGATACGCAGTATTTT. Translation gives CSASDTDTQYF.

CDR3 DNA: TGTGCCACCAGTTTGACAGGAACTGAAGCTTTCTTT. Translated, it gives CATSLTGTEAFF. The chain has TRBV24-1 and TRBJ1-1, with D maybe TRBD1 (6 bases). V lost 6 bases to trimming and J lost 5 bases, with 9 bases between them. The V gene's germline CDR1 is KGHDR and CDR2 SFDVKD. The CDR3 runs 12 residues.

This clone has a single count. This chain connects TRBV4-1 to TRBJ1-5; the match to TRBD1 covers 7 bases. This CDR3 is 18 amino acids long. After removal of 3 bases from V and 1 base from J, the junction contained 12 bases not matched to a gene. In germline, CDR1 is MGHRA, CDR2 YSYEKL. CDR3 region: CASSHALNRGSSNQPQHF. The CDR3 bases are TGCGCCAGCAGCCACGCACTAAACAGGGGCTCGAGCAATCAGCCCCAGCATTTT.

V usage is TRBV15 and J usage is TRBJ1-1; TRBD1 matches at 9 bases. This CDR3 has 14 residues. Losses at the gene ends were 6 bases for V and 3 bases for J; bases not matched to a gene: 5. In germline, CDR1 is LNHNV, CDR2 YYDKDF (reference sequence). The CDR3 protein is CATRGTGPDTEAFF. CDR3 in DNA: TGTGCCACCAGGGGGACAGGGCCGGACACTGAAGCTTTCTTT.

About this clone itself: Distinct nucleotide sequences in the sample also encode this CDR3. J is TRBJ2-1 and V is TRBV27; TRBD2 matches 13 bases. Per germline, CDR1 MNHEY and CDR2 SMNVEV (reference sequence). CDR3 length: 15 residues. V lost 6 bases and J lost 7; bases outside the gene matches: 6. The CDR3 DNA reads as TGTGCCAGCAGCCCTGGACTAGCGGGAGTAAATGAGCAGTTCTTC. It is translated as CASSPGLAGVNEQFF.

V is TRBV4-3 and J is TRBJ1-2; D remains unclear. The CDR3 loop spans 15 amino acids. V lost 0 bases to trimming and J lost 4 bases, with 12 bases between them. CDR1 and CDR2 from the germline V gene are LGHNA and YSLEER. Written as DNA, the CDR3 is TGCGCCAGCAGCCAAGATAGAGGCCCGGTCTATGGCTACACCTTC. Translating gives CASSQDRGPVYGYTF.